Below are 30 T cell receptor beta chains sequenced from a single sample in a study of cytomegalovirus exposure and HLA in healthy donors (dated by TCRdb to the late 2010s). The receptor library was made with the immunoSEQ multiplex PCR assay. For the multiplex PCR, a mixture combining 60 forward primers for TCR Vbeta segments and 13 reverse primers for TCR Jbeta segments was used. In TCRdb, the immuneACCESS table is reduced to in-frame sequences with V and J assigned. These tables do not hold every clone; where another copy was compared, an unresolved V gene accounts for under half, and the others remain unexplained. Here the sample has about 190,000 clones; 87% occur a single time. Roughly 1.3% of the sample belongs to the ten largest clones. Sequenced material: PBMCs. The receptors were sampled from a man aged 30 to 45 in good health and CMV-seronegative.

The gene calls are TRBV29-1 and TRBJ2-2, with TRBD2 identical over 14 bases. The length of the CDR3 is 19 residues. The germline gives CDR1 SQVTM, CDR2 ANQGSEA. The CDR3 loop reads CTYPELGTSGRIGPGELFF. The CDR3 DNA sequence: TGCACCTACCCTGAACTGGGGACTAGCGGGAGAATAGGACCCGGGGAGCTGTTTTTT.

This chain connects TRBV5-1 to TRBJ1-5, with 7 positions matching TRBD1. The CDR3 length is 17 residues. J gave up 2 bases and V 0 bases, and 8 bases lay outside the gene matches. Germline CDR1 reads SGHRS; CDR2 reads YFSETQ. The CDR3 bases are TGCGCCAGCAGCTTGGACCCTACAGGGGTGGGCAATCAGCCCCAGCATTTT. Encoded protein: CASSLDPTGVGNQPQHF.

Written as DNA, the CDR3 is TGTGCCAGTAGTATAGGCCCCGGGACCACAGGGAAAGCTTTCTTT. It encodes CASSIGPGTTGKAFF. The chain is built from TRBV19 and TRBJ1-1; TRBD1 is a possible D gene (6 bases). Germline CDR1 LNHDA, CDR2 SQIVND (reference sequence). The length of the CDR3 is 15 residues. V lost 1 base, J lost 9 bases, and 18 bases lay in between.

V is TRBV5-1 and J is TRBJ1-4; tentative D call: TRBD1 (6 bases). The ends were cut back, 3 bases at V and 0 bases at J, with 12 bases in the middle. This CDR3 has 16 residues. Germline loops: CDR1 SGHRS, CDR2 YFSETQ. CDR3 in DNA: TGCGCCAGCAGCTACATGGGGGCTGCAACTAATGAAAAACTGTTTTTT. Protein product: CASSYMGAATNEKLFF.

The chain carries TRBV6-5 and TRBJ1-1; 7 nucleotides agree with TRBD1. The germline V gene encodes CDR1 MNHEY and CDR2 SVGAGI. V lost 6 bases and J lost 3; bases outside the gene matches: 7. The CDR3 has 14 amino acids. This CDR3 is CASRETGLDTEAFF. The CDR3 DNA reads TGTGCCAGCAGGGAGACAGGGTTGGACACTGAAGCTTTCTTT.

This rearrangement joins TRBV19 to TRBJ2-7; D call uncertain. The germline gives CDR1 LNHDA, CDR2 SQIVND (reference sequence). Trimming took off 3 bases at V and 6 bases at J, with 12 bases between the two ends. This CDR3 has 13 amino acids. CDR3 sequence (DNA): TGTGCCAGTAGTATGGGCTATGTAGGCGAGCAGTACTTC. As protein: CASSMGYVGEQYF.

In its sample, this clone was seen once. The J gene is TRBJ2-3, the V gene TRBV21-1; the DNA was not used to check the table's D call, TRBD1. TRBV21-1 is classified as a pseudogene. This CDR3 has 19 amino acids. In DNA, the CDR3 is TGTGCCAGCAGCCCCGGGACAGGGTTTTTTTGGTCGAGCACAGATACGCAGTATTTT. This codes for CASSPGTGFFWSSTDTQYF.

The J gene is TRBJ1-1, the V gene TRBV2; D remains ambiguous. Per germline, CDR1 SNHLY and CDR2 FYNNEI. Trimming cost V 8 bases and J 8 bases, with 9 bases left between them. This CDR3 spans 10 amino acids. The CDR3, as DNA: TGTGCCAGCGTGGTGCGGGAAGCTTTCTTT. This translates into CASVVREAFF.

The sample holds a few counts of this clone. The chain recombines TRBV6-4 with TRBJ2-2, with D perhaps TRBD2 (5 bases). The germline V gene has CDR1 MRHNA and CDR2 SNTAGT. The germline V and J ends were trimmed by 2 bases and 4 bases, with 5 bases remaining between them. The CDR3 has 13 residues. CDR3 sequence reads: CASSDTSTGELFF. The CDR3 coding sequence is TGTGCCAGCAGTGACACTAGCACCGGGGAGCTGTTTTTT.

The rearrangement uses TRBV5-6 and TRBJ2-1; 10 nucleotides match TRBD2. Germline CDR1 SGHDT, CDR2 YYEEEE. The CDR3 covers 17 residues. The junction had 12 bases not matched to a gene; V was cut back by 0 bases and J by 9 bases. The CDR3 bases are TGTGCCAGCAGCTTGGCGGCTAGCGGGAGCATAATACTTGAGCAGTTCTTC. This sequence encodes CASSLAASGSIILEQFF.

In nucleotides, the CDR3 is TGTGCCAGCAGCGTAGAGTATCTCGGCTCTGGAAACACCATATATTTT. Translating gives CASSVEYLGSGNTIYF. This rearrangement joins TRBV9 to TRBJ1-3; D uncertain. CDR3 length: 16 amino acids. The V end was cut by 0 bases, the J end by 0 bases, with 10 bases between. In germline, CDR1 is SGDLS, CDR2 YYNGEE.

V usage is TRBV19 and J usage is TRBJ2-7, with a weak D call TRBD1 (6 bases). Per germline, CDR1 LNHDA and CDR2 SQIVND (reference sequence). Trimming took off 1 base at V and 2 bases at J, with 12 bases between the two ends. This CDR3 region has 15 residues. For the CDR3, the DNA is TGTGCCAGTAGTATAGTGATTAGGGACACCTACGAGCAGTACTTC. This encodes CASSIVIRDTYEQYF.

The rearrangement links TRBV28 to TRBJ1-5, with 8 bases lining up with TRBD1. J was trimmed by 7 bases and V by 0 bases; bases with no gene match: 5. CDR3 length equals 15 residues. The germline CDR1 and CDR2 sequences are MDHEN and SYDVKM. The CDR3, as DNA: TGTGCCAGCAGTTTATGGACAGGGGATTACCAGCCCCAGCATTTT. This codes for CASSLWTGDYQPQHF. The full variable domain, rest sourced from reference TRBV28 and TRBJ1-5, is DVKVTQSSRYLVKRTGEKVFLECVQDMDHENMFWYRQDPGLGLRLIYFSYDVKMKEKGDIPEGYSVSREKKERFSLILESASTNQTSMYLCASSLWTGDYQPQHFGDGTRLSIL.

V usage is TRBV2 and J usage is TRBJ2-3; 7 bases match TRBD2. The CDR3 loop spans 14 amino acids. CDR1 SNHLY and CDR2 FYNNEI come from the germline V gene. Trimming at V came to 6 bases and at J to 0 bases, leaving 3 bases not matched to a gene. In DNA, the CDR3 is TGTGCCAGCAGGCGGGAGTGGAGCACAGATACGCAGTATTTT. Amino acids: CASRREWSTDTQYF.

The chain links TRBV5-5 to TRBJ2-1; 8 nucleotides align to TRBD2. Trimming at V came to 4 bases and at J to 0 bases, leaving 9 bases not matched to a gene. The CDR3 totals 17 residues. CDR1 is SGHKS, CDR2 YYEKEE, per germline (reference sequence). The CDR3 sequence is CASSPPGGASSYNEQFF. CDR3 DNA sequence: TGTGCCAGCAGCCCACCCGGGGGGGCCAGCTCCTACAATGAGCAGTTCTTC.

The genes are TRBV5-4 and TRBJ1-4; D gene ambiguous. This CDR3 spans 13 amino acids. The germline CDR1 and CDR2 sequences are SGHNT and YYREEE (reference sequence). V was trimmed by 1 base and J by 8 bases, leaving 9 bases between them. The CDR3 spells CASSLTVTEKLFF. The CDR3 DNA reads as TGTGCCAGCAGCTTGACAGTAACCGAAAAACTGTTTTTT.

The chain links TRBV20-1 to TRBJ2-7; 7 positions agree with TRBD1. Germline CDR1 and CDR2: DFQATT and SNEGSKA (reference sequence). CDR3 length equals 11 residues. V dropped 6 bases and J dropped 3; count of bases not matched to a gene: 2. The DNA of the CDR3 is TGCAGTGCCCGGGACAGCTACGAGCAGTACTTC. This encodes CSARDSYEQYF.

In the case of this clone: Within the sample, other DNA sequences also encode this same CDR3. The chain employs TRBV11-2 and TRBJ2-2; D uncertain. Germline CDR1 SGHAT, CDR2 FQNNGV. Between the trimmed V and J ends, which lost 5 bases and 0 bases, there was a span of 13 bases. The CDR3 covers 16 residues. CDR3: CASSLSGGANTGELFF. As DNA, the CDR3 is TGTGCCAGCAGCCTCTCAGGTGGCGCGAACACCGGGGAGCTGTTTTTT. Complete variable domain (other parts from reference TRBV11-2 and TRBJ2-2): EAGVAQSPRYKIIEKRQSVAFWCNPISGHATLYWYQQILGQGPKLLIQFQNNGVVDDSQLPKDRFSAERLKGVDSTLKIQPAKLEDSAVYLCASSLSGGANTGELFFGEGSRLTVL.

This clone was seen a few times. The chain joins TRBV27 to TRBJ1-1; D is ambiguous. V lost 4 bases, J lost 1 base, and 10 bases lay in between. CDR1 and CDR2 (germline): MNHEY, SMNVEV (reference sequence). The CDR3 is 14 residues long. The CDR3 DNA reads as TGTGCCAGCAGTTCGAGGGCCGCGAACACTGAAGCTTTCTTT. The encoded protein is CASSSRAANTEAFF.

The chain employs TRBV5-1 and TRBJ2-3, with 13 bases lining up with TRBD2. The CDR3 contains 17 residues. CDR1 is SGHRS, CDR2 YFSETQ, per germline. The V and J ends lost 3 bases and 0 bases, in that order; junction bases with no gene match: 4. Written as DNA, the CDR3 is TGCGCCAGCAGCTGGACTAGCGGGAGCCGGAGCACAGATACGCAGTATTTT. It specifies CASSWTSGSRSTDTQYF.

The chain recombines TRBV18 with TRBJ2-7; TRBD1 is a possible D gene (6 bases). Per the germline V gene, CDR1 is KGHSH and CDR2 is LQKENI. CDR3 length equals 14 residues. V gave up 5 bases and J gave up 6 bases, with 17 bases separating them. Here the CDR3 DNA reads TGTGCCAGCTCAAACAGGGTAGAAGCTTTCGAGCAGTACTTC. The encoded protein is CASSNRVEAFEQYF.

The rearrangement joins TRBV10-2 to TRBJ2-3; TRBD2 matches at 13 bases. Germline V lookup: CDR1 WSHSY, CDR2 SAAADI. The CDR3 extends over 15 amino acids. V gave up 10 bases and J gave up 6 bases; unmatched junction bases: 10. The CDR3 DNA reads TGCGCCACAGGACTAGCGGGGGTTCCCGGCGATACGCAGTATTTT. This codes for CATGLAGVPGDTQYF.

This clone was counted between two and nine times. The gene calls are TRBV11-2 and TRBJ1-4; possible D gene TRBD1, 5 bases. V lost 3 bases, J lost 4 bases, and 12 bases lay in between. The CDR3 has 15 amino acids. Germline lookup yields CDR1 SGHAT and CDR2 FQNNGV. The CDR3 DNA follows: TGTGCCAGCAGCTTGGGGCGGTCTCATAATGAAAAACTGTTTTTT. Translation: CASSLGRSHNEKLFF.

The sample holds one count of this clone. The chain employs TRBV7-8 and TRBJ2-5; D is possibly TRBD2 (5 bases). Germline lookup yields CDR1 SGHVS and CDR2 FQNEAQ. V was cut by 0 bases and J by 5 bases, with 19 bases left in between. The CDR3 totals 17 residues. CDR3 bases: TGTGCCAGCAGCTTAGCCCTCTCGGTCAGACCGGGGGAGACCCAGTACTTC. Protein product: CASSLALSVRPGETQYF.

The chain combines TRBV25-1 with TRBJ1-1; 7 bases map to TRBD1. The CDR3 has 12 amino acids. Germline CDR1 is MGHDK and CDR2 is SYGVNS. The ends lost 9 bases at V and 3 bases at J; junction bases unmatched: 4. DNA for the CDR3: TGTGCCAGTGAAACAGGGGACACTGAAGCTTTCTTT. It translates to CASETGDTEAFF.

The genes are TRBV6-5 and TRBJ1-1; a possible D gene is TRBD1 (5 bases). The ends were cut back, 7 bases at V and 11 bases at J, with 20 bases in the middle. The germline CDR1 and CDR2 sequences are MNHEY and SVGAGI. CDR3 length: 13 amino acids. CDR3 in DNA: TGTGCCAGCACGAGAGGCGGTATGAAGGGGGCTTTCTTT. Protein sequence: CASTRGGMKGAFF.

The chain uses TRBV5-6 and TRBJ1-5, with D possibly matching TRBD1 (6 bases). Germline V gives CDR1 SGHDT, CDR2 YYEEEE. The CDR3 is 16 amino acids. V dropped 7 bases and J dropped 6 bases, with 23 bases sitting between them. CDR3 sequence: CASSLQAQGRSQPQHF. CDR3 DNA sequence: TGTGCCAGCTCGCTCCAGGCGCAGGGGCGATCTCAGCCCCAGCATTTT.

The chain uses TRBV29-1 and TRBJ1-2; no definite D call. Germline V gene sequence: CDR1 SQVTM, CDR2 ANQGSEA. The V and J ends lost 4 bases and 4 bases respectively, with 7 bases between them. This CDR3 has 11 amino acids. The CDR3 loop is CSVVGVYGYTF. As DNA, the CDR3 is TGCAGCGTTGTCGGAGTCTATGGCTACACCTTC.

The chain links TRBV28 to TRBJ2-3; D might be TRBD2 (6 bases). The germline V gene has CDR1 MDHEN and CDR2 SYDVKM. V gave up 2 bases and J gave up 2 bases, with 14 bases separating them. This CDR3 is 16 amino acids long. The CDR3 loop is CASSLSGGPTTDTQYF. The CDR3 bases are TGTGCCAGCAGTTTAAGCGGAGGGCCCACCACAGATACGCAGTATTTT.

V is TRBV19 and J is TRBJ2-7, with D perhaps TRBD1 (6 bases). Trimming pared 5 bases from V and 0 bases from J, leaving 11 bases between. Germline loops: CDR1 LNHDA, CDR2 SQIVND (reference sequence). The CDR3 is made up of 14 amino acids. Here the CDR3 reads CASSGRGSSYEQYF. The CDR3 DNA reads TGTGCCAGTAGTGGCAGGGGAAGCTCCTACGAGCAGTACTTC.